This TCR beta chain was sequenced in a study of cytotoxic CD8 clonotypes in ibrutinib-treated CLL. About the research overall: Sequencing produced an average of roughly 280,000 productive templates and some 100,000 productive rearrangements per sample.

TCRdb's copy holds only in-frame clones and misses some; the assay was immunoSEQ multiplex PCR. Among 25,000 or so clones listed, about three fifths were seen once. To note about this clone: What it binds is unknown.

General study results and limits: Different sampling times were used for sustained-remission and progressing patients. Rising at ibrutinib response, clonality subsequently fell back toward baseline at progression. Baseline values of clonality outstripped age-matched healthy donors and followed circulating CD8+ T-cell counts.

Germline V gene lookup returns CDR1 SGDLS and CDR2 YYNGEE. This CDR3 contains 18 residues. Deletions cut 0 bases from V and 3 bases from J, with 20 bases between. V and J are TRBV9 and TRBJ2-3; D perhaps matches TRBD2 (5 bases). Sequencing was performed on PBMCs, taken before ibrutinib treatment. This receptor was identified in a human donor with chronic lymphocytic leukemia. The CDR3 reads CASSVAIPGSLGTDTQYF. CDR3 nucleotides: TGTGCCAGCAGCGTAGCGATTCCGGGGTCTCTAGGGACAGATACGCAGTATTTT.